This section outlines one T cell receptor (beta chain) sequence together with its context. From germline, CDR1 is SGHNT and CDR2 YYREEE (reference sequence). The V segment lost 7 bases and the J segment 3 bases; nucleotides outside the gene matches: 10. CDR3 length: 15 amino acids. In the original processing: Cell counts per sample came from amplifying reference gene primers. TCRdb keeps only in-frame clones here, not all; method: immunoSEQ multiplex PCR. D and trimming come from the DNA, and the V and J calls and clone size come from that table. The sample comprises about 200,000 clones, under 90% of which are singletons, and about 6% rests with the top ten. The data stem from a study of blood T cell repertoires in COVID-19. Study in general: Researchers got acute and convalescent COVID-19 samples from the United States, Italy and Spain. In each case, the material was cDNA or gDNA derived from T cells, B-cell-depleted T cells, or PBMCs.

The receptor's source is a man at least 80 years old with acute or convalescent COVID-19. Input material: peripheral blood. The V gene is TRBV5-4, the J gene TRBJ2-3; 8 positions agree with TRBD1. This CDR3 is CASRASRGRTDTQYF. In DNA, the CDR3 is TGTGCCAGCCGGGCCAGCAGGGGGCGGACAGATACGCAGTATTTT. The full variable domain, in which reference TRBV5-4 and TRBJ2-3 provide the parts outside the CDR3, is ETGVTQSPTHLIKTRGQQVTLRCSSQSGHNTVSWYQQALGQGPQFIFQYYREEENGRGNFPPRFSGLQFPNYSSELNVNALELDDSALYLCASRASRGRTDTQYFGPGTRLTVL.